This is a list of T cell receptor beta chains from one sample in a study of cytomegalovirus exposure and HLA in healthy donors. Using immunoSEQ multiplex PCR, the repertoire was profiled, and TCRdb retains in-frame clones only, with some absent. This table has tens of thousands of clones, 62% appearing once. The sequencing input was PBMCs. These receptors all come from a woman younger than 45 in good health and CMV-seropositive. CDR3s include the opening cysteine and the closing phenylalanine or tryptophan. Each record gives: V gene, clone size, J gene, D gene, CDR3 protein, CDR3 DNA. A D gene is named only where the DNA matches it firmly. Not all rows give a size; the values are once, few, many and, for expanded clones, a class.

V gene: TRBV15
clone size: once
J gene: TRBJ1-1
D gene: TRBD1
CDR3 protein: CATSKGPGTGGMGAFF
CDR3 DNA: TGTGCCACCAGCAAGGGTCCCGGGACAGGGGGCATGGGGGCTTTCTTT

V gene: TRBV6-5
clone size: few
J gene: TRBJ2-3
D gene: NA
CDR3 protein: CASSYGLPSTDTQYF
CDR3 DNA: TGTGCCAGCAGTTACGGCCTCCCAAGCACAGATACGCAGTATTTT

V gene: TRBV7-2
clone size: NA
J gene: TRBJ2-5
D gene: TRBD2
CDR3 protein: CASSLDGASGETQYF
CDR3 DNA: TGTGCCAGCAGCTTAGATGGGGCTAGCGGGGAGACCCAGTACTTC

V gene: TRBV13
clone size: few
J gene: TRBJ1-1
D gene: NA
CDR3 protein: CASSFSNRNTEAFF
CDR3 DNA: TGTGCCAGCAGCTTTTCAAACAGGAACACTGAAGCTTTCTTT

V gene: TRBV29-1
clone size: NA
J gene: TRBJ1-2
D gene: TRBD1
CDR3 protein: CSVSGQADGYTF
CDR3 DNA: TGCAGCGTTTCGGGACAGGCGGATGGCTACACCTTC

V gene: TRBV6-1
clone size: few
J gene: TRBJ2-2
D gene: TRBD1
CDR3 protein: CASSVIRGSGELFF
CDR3 DNA: TGTGCCAGCAGTGTCATCAGGGGGTCCGGGGAGCTGTTTTTT

V gene: TRBV2
clone size: NA
J gene: TRBJ1-2
D gene: NA
CDR3 protein: CASSGSGSNYGYTF
CDR3 DNA: TGTGCCAGCAGTGGCTCAGGGTCTAACTATGGCTACACCTTC

V gene: TRBV5-4
clone size: once
J gene: TRBJ1-2
D gene: TRBD1
CDR3 protein: CASSPGTVSYGYTF
CDR3 DNA: TGTGCCAGCAGCCCAGGGACAGTCAGCTATGGCTACACCTTC

V gene: TRBV7-3
clone size: once
J gene: TRBJ2-3
D gene: TRBD1
CDR3 protein: CASSAQDRGPADTQYF
CDR3 DNA: TGTGCCAGCAGCGCCCAAGACAGGGGGCCCGCAGATACGCAGTATTTT

V gene: TRBV18
clone size: few
J gene: TRBJ1-2
D gene: NA
CDR3 protein: CASSPPNRDYGYTF
CDR3 DNA: TGTGCCAGCTCACCACCTAACAGGGACTATGGCTACACCTTC

V gene: TRBV7-2
clone size: NA
J gene: TRBJ2-1
D gene: NA
CDR3 protein: CASSLSVSSYNEQFF
CDR3 DNA: TGTGCCAGCAGCTTATCGGTAAGCTCCTACAATGAGCAGTTCTTC

V gene: TRBV4-1
clone size: NA
J gene: TRBJ2-4
D gene: TRBD1
CDR3 protein: CASSQERGQGDIQYF
CDR3 DNA: TGCGCCAGCAGCCAAGAGAGGGGGCAGGGGGACATTCAGTACTTC

V gene: TRBV5-6
clone size: once
J gene: TRBJ2-5
D gene: NA
CDR3 protein: CASSLRLGQQETQYF
CDR3 DNA: TGTGCCAGCAGCTTGAGGTTGGGCCAGCAAGAGACCCAGTACTTC

V gene: TRBV5-1
clone size: NA
J gene: TRBJ2-1
D gene: TRBD1
CDR3 protein: CASSPWTGGAYNEQFF
CDR3 DNA: TGCGCCAGCAGCCCCTGGACAGGGGGCGCCTACAATGAGCAGTTCTTC

V gene: TRBV5-4
clone size: few
J gene: TRBJ1-5
D gene: NA
CDR3 protein: CASSLESGQPQHF
CDR3 DNA: TGTGCCAGCAGCTTGGAGTCGGGTCAGCCCCAGCATTTT

V gene: TRBV2
clone size: NA
J gene: TRBJ1-5
D gene: TRBD1
CDR3 protein: CASSDFGQGVGAQHF
CDR3 DNA: TGTGCCAGCAGTGACTTCGGACAGGGTGTGGGGGCCCAGCATTTT

V gene: TRBV10-3
clone size: few
J gene: TRBJ2-1
D gene: TRBD2
CDR3 protein: CAIGGAGMDNEQFF
CDR3 DNA: TGTGCCATCGGGGGAGCGGGGATGGACAATGAGCAGTTCTTC

V gene: TRBV28
clone size: NA
J gene: TRBJ1-4
D gene: NA
CDR3 protein: CASSPLATNEKLFF
CDR3 DNA: TGTGCCAGCAGTCCCCTTGCAACTAATGAAAAACTGTTTTTT

V gene: TRBV5-1
clone size: NA
J gene: TRBJ2-3
D gene: TRBD1
CDR3 protein: CASKMGQGQDTQYF
CDR3 DNA: TGCGCCAGCAAGATGGGACAGGGGCAAGATACGCAGTATTTT

V gene: TRBV4-1
clone size: NA
J gene: TRBJ1-5
D gene: TRBD1
CDR3 protein: CASSQGDRGVQPQHF
CDR3 DNA: TGCGCCAGCAGCCAAGGGGACAGGGGGGTACAGCCCCAGCATTTT